This entry lists 4 T cell receptor beta chains sequenced from one sample in a study of T cell responses to AZD1222 COVID-19 vaccine. Clones were sequenced by immunoSEQ multiplex PCR, and TCRdb holds only the in-frame ones, with some missing. This sample has some 150,000 clones, with under 95% found just once. The source material was peripheral blood, sampled on day 0 of AZD1222 vaccination. The origin of the receptors is an adult in good health.

V and J are TRBV2 and TRBJ1-2, with 9 positions matching TRBD1. Germline loops: CDR1 SNHLY, CDR2 FYNNEI. With V trimmed by 6 bases and J by 5 bases, 7 bases remained unmatched. This CDR3 region has 14 residues. In DNA, the CDR3 is TGTGCCAGCAGCCGGGACAGGGTGGGATATGGCTACACCTTC. Translating it yields CASSRDRVGYGYTF.

V gene TRBV11-2 combines with J gene TRBJ2-1, with D uncertain. Germline values: CDR1 SGHAT, CDR2 FQNNGV. V was cut by 1 base and J by 7 bases, with 5 bases left in between. The CDR3 has 12 residues. DNA of the CDR3: TGTGCCAGCAGCTTAGCCGGTAATGAGCAGTTCTTC. Translated: CASSLAGNEQFF.

This clone was observed a single time. V gene TRBV5-1 combines with J gene TRBJ2-5, with TRBD2 matching 8 bases. The germline V gene encodes CDR1 SGHRS and CDR2 YFSETQ. The CDR3 is 14 amino acids. After removal of 2 bases from V and 7 bases from J, the junction contained 7 bases not matched to a gene. For the CDR3, the DNA is TGCGCCAGCAGCTTCACGGGGGGGCCGGGGACCCAGTACTTC. Translation gives CASSFTGGPGTQYF.

This clone appeared a single time. The rearrangement links TRBV6-5 to TRBJ1-4; D remains unclear. Trimming cost V 4 bases and J 0 bases, with 6 bases left between them. Germline V gene lookup returns CDR1 MNHEY and CDR2 SVGAGI. CDR3 size: 14 residues. Here the CDR3 DNA reads TGTGCCAGCAGTTCAGTTGCAACTAATGAAAAACTGTTTTTT. This translates into CASSSVATNEKLFF.